The next 22 T cell receptor beta chains were all read from a single sample in a study of CD8 T cells in ankylosing spondylitis. Antigens for these TCRs are unknown. Study-wide points: A motif in TCR beta, a set of eight or nine highly homologous variants, appeared characteristic of ankylosing spondylitis blood.

TCRdb processed the 5' RACE reads anew with MiXCR; each CDR3 protein has one entry. The sample yields about 510,000 distinct CDR3 sequences, under 5.5% seen once. The specimen sequenced was blood, either unsorted or a sorted T cell fraction (not recorded which). These receptors originate from a male donor with ankylosing spondylitis.

This clonotype was seen at least ten times. The chain has TRBV20-1 and TRBJ2-4; D possibly uses TRBD1 or TRBD2 (5 bases each). CDR1 DFQATT and CDR2 SNEGSKA come from the germline V gene (reference sequence). V gave up 5 bases and J gave up 3 bases, with 14 bases separating them. The CDR3 contains 14 residues. In DNA, the CDR3 is TGCAGTGCTCTCGGGGCGGCTGACAAAAACATTCAGTACTTC. Translated, it gives CSALGAADKNIQYF.

This clonotype was recorded at least ten times. The rearrangement uses TRBV7-2 and TRBJ1-2; 9 bases map to TRBD1. CDR3 length equals 13 residues. Germline values: CDR1 SGHTA, CDR2 FQGNSA. V gave up 4 bases and J gave up 7 bases; unmatched junction bases: 4. CDR3 sequence reads: CASSSYRGLGYTF. In DNA form, the CDR3 reads TGTGCCAGCAGCTCCTACAGGGGGCTTGGCTACACCTTC.

In this sample, this clonotype turned up many times. This chain joins TRBV5-1 and TRBJ2-6, with D possibly matching TRBD1 (5 bases). Trimming shortened V by 8 bases and J by 1 base, and 10 bases separated the two germline ends. Germline V gene data show CDR1 as SGHRS and CDR2 as YFSETQ. The CDR3 is made up of 14 amino acids. Written as DNA, the CDR3 is TGCGCCAGTGCAGACAGATCTGGGGCCAACGTCCTGACTTTC. Translating gives CASADRSGANVLTF.

This clonotype was counted many times. The V call is TRBV7-2, the J call TRBJ2-1; possible D gene TRBD1, 6 bases. Germline CDR1 and CDR2: SGHTA and FQGNSA. The CDR3 is 13 amino acids. V was trimmed by 3 bases and J by 7 bases, leaving 10 bases between them. CDR3 region: CASSFTGMNEQFF. The CDR3 DNA follows: TGTGCCAGCAGCTTCACAGGGATGAATGAGCAGTTCTTC.

The DNA of the CDR3 is TGTGCCAGCAGCGACGGCACTCTCGACGCGTTTTTT. Its protein is CASSDGTLDAFF. V and J are TRBV11-2 and TRBJ2-2; no definite D call. The V end was cut by 5 bases, the J end by 16 bases, with 17 bases between. Germline V lookup: CDR1 SGHAT, CDR2 FQNNGV. The CDR3 is made up of 12 amino acids.

This clonotype was seen many times. The chain employs TRBV20-1 and TRBJ2-2; D possibly corresponds to TRBD1 (6 bases). Germline CDR1 is DFQATT and CDR2 is SNEGSKA (reference sequence). The CDR3 covers 15 residues. Deletions cut 3 bases from V and 2 bases from J, with 13 bases between. The CDR3 spells CSARADSSNTGELFF. For the CDR3, the DNA is TGCAGTGCTAGGGCGGACAGTTCAAACACCGGGGAGCTGTTTTTT.

This clonotype was observed many times. The V and J genes are TRBV28 and TRBJ2-6, with D maybe TRBD1 (5 bases). The CDR3 is made up of 15 amino acids. V shed 5 bases and J shed 0 bases, with 8 bases lying between them. Germline V lookup: CDR1 MDHEN, CDR2 SYDVKM. CDR3 in DNA: TGTGCCAGCAGTCCACAGGTCTCTGGGGCCAACGTCCTGACTTTC. Translation gives CASSPQVSGANVLTF.

There are many counts of this clonotype. V is TRBV20-1 and J is TRBJ2-7, with 15 bases matching TRBD2. This CDR3 has 15 residues. V lost 6 bases and J lost 4; bases outside the gene matches: 7. CDR1 DFQATT and CDR2 SNEGSKA come from the germline V gene (reference sequence). Here the CDR3 DNA reads TGCAGTGCCGTCGGACTAGCGGGGGGGAAGTACGAGCAGTACTTC. This gives the protein CSAVGLAGGKYEQYF.

Ten or more counts support this clonotype. The chain carries TRBV5-1 and TRBJ1-6; D is undetermined. CDR1 is SGHRS, CDR2 YFSETQ, per germline. V lost 4 bases, J lost 10 bases, and 12 bases lay in between. This CDR3 spans 13 amino acids. CDR3 region: CASSPEGKSPLHF. CDR3 in DNA: TGCGCCAGCAGCCCGGAAGGCAAATCACCCCTCCACTTT.

This clonotype occurred many times. The genes are TRBV7-2 and TRBJ1-2; D not resolved. CDR3 size: 15 residues. Germline V lookup: CDR1 SGHTA, CDR2 FQGNSA. Trimming left V 5 bases short and J 0 bases short, with 13 bases between. CDR3 loop: CASSPFSGPNYGYTF. The CDR3 nucleotides are TGTGCCAGCAGCCCATTTTCAGGTCCTAACTATGGCTACACCTTC. The whole variable domain, remainder taken from reference TRBV7-2 and TRBJ1-2, is GAGVSQSPSNKVTEKGKDVELRCDPISGHTALYWYRQSLGQGLEFLIYFQGNSAPDKSGLPSDRFSAERTGGSVSTLTIQRTQQEDSAVYLCASSPFSGPNYGYTFGSGTRLTVV.

About this clonotype itself: A read error may be the cause here, since a much bigger clone is one base away. The V and J genes are TRBV27 and TRBJ2-3, with D possibly being TRBD1 or TRBD2 (6 bases each). The CDR3 extends over 13 amino acids. The germline CDR1 and CDR2 sequences are MNHEY and SMNVEV (reference sequence). As DNA, the CDR3 is TGTGCCAGTACTAGCCTTAGGACAGATACGCAGTGTTTT. This gives the protein CASTSLRTDTQCF.

The table lists this clonotype with many counts. V usage is TRBV5-1 and J usage is TRBJ2-1; 10 bases are shared with TRBD2. With 0 bases clipped from V and 4 bases from J, the junction kept 4 bases outside the gene matches. The CDR3 runs to 16 residues. CDR1 is SGHRS and CDR2 is YFSETQ in the germline V gene. DNA for the CDR3: TGCGCCAGCAGCTTGGAGTGGACTAGCGGATACAATGAGCAGTTCTTC. Translation gives CASSLEWTSGYNEQFF.

This clonotype was seen at least ten times. The rearrangement links TRBV5-1 to TRBJ1-1, with D possibly TRBD1 on 6 matching bases. The CDR3 is 15 amino acids. Per the germline V gene, CDR1 is SGHRS and CDR2 is YFSETQ. V was clipped by 0 bases and J by 5 bases, with 14 bases between them. CDR3 loop: CASSLVPGELTEAFF. Here the CDR3 DNA reads TGCGCCAGCAGCTTGGTTCCAGGGGAGTTGACTGAAGCTTTCTTT.

This clonotype was seen at least ten times. This chain links TRBV12-3 or TRBV12-4 with TRBJ1-5, with a tentative D call TRBD1 (5 bases). Trimming removed 6 bases from V and 11 bases from J, with 17 bases in between. The CDR3 is 13 residues long. Written as DNA, the CDR3 is TGTGCCAGCAGCCTAGGGACCGCCTTGGCCCAGCATTTT. Protein: CASSLGTALAQHF.

This clonotype was detected ten times or more. This chain links TRBV20-1 with TRBJ1-2; TRBD1 aligns across 10 bases. The CDR3 has 14 amino acids. Germline trimming cut 6 bases from V and 4 bases from J; bases unmatched to any gene: 8. CDR1 DFQATT and CDR2 SNEGSKA come from the germline V gene (reference sequence). The CDR3 sequence: CSAPRDRGGYGYTF. CDR3 coding DNA: TGCAGTGCCCCTCGGGACAGGGGCGGCTATGGCTACACCTTC.

This clonotype was found a few times. CDR3 coding DNA: TGTGCCACCAGCAGAGATCTAAGGGGGGGATACAATGAGCAGTTCTTC. This gives the protein CATSRDLRGGYNEQFF. The chain carries TRBV15 and TRBJ2-1, with D possibly matching TRBD2 (7 bases). The CDR3 contains 16 residues. Trimming stripped 0 bases from V and 4 bases from J, with 13 bases between. Germline CDR1 reads LNHNV; CDR2 reads YYDKDF (reference sequence).

This clonotype was counted ten times or more. Written as DNA, the CDR3 is TGCGCCAGCAGCCGGGACAGGGGCACAGATACGCAGTATTTT. This encodes CASSRDRGTDTQYF. The V gene is TRBV4-3, the J gene TRBJ2-3; 9 nucleotides match TRBD1. Germline-derived CDR1 and CDR2 are LGHNA and YSLEER. The CDR3 has 14 residues. V gave up 4 bases and J gave up 1 base; unmatched junction bases: 0.

This clonotype occurred a few times. The chain couples TRBV4-2 to TRBJ2-3; 9 bases align to TRBD2. The CDR3 runs 18 residues. Germline V gene lookup returns CDR1 LGHNA and CDR2 YNFKEQ. J was trimmed by 2 bases and V by 0 bases; bases with no gene match: 9. DNA of the CDR3: TGTGCCAGCAGCCAAGAGTGGATAGCGGGGGCTCACACAGATACGCAGTATTTT. Its translation: CASSQEWIAGAHTDTQYF.

There are many counts of this clonotype. This chain uses TRBV10-3 with TRBJ2-7; weak D call: TRBD2 (5 bases). Germline V gene lookup returns CDR1 ENHRY and CDR2 SYGVKD. V lost 0 bases and J 8 bases, leaving 11 bases between the germline ends. CDR3 length: 13 residues. The CDR3 DNA sequence: TGTGCCATCAGTGAGTCAGCCGGCGGGCAGCAGTACTTC. Translated, it gives CAISESAGGQQYF.

This clonotype occurred many times. This chain uses TRBV4-3 with TRBJ1-6; TRBD1 might be the D (6 bases). There are 16 residues in the CDR3. The V gene's germline CDR1 is LGHNA and CDR2 YSLEER. V was trimmed by 1 base and J by 5 bases, leaving 12 bases between them. CDR3 coding DNA: TGCGCCAGCAGCCAAGTACCCTACAGGGATAATTCACCCCTCCACTTT. Translating gives CASSQVPYRDNSPLHF.

This clonotype was counted many times. The J gene is TRBJ1-1, the V gene TRBV29-1, with no clear D. The CDR3 contains 13 residues. Germline V CDR1 and CDR2: SQVTM, ANQGSEA. Trimming took 4 bases from V and 0 from J, leaving 9 bases between them. The CDR3 DNA reads TGCAGCGTTGTACGGAGACTGAACACTGAAGCTTTCTTT. Translated, it gives CSVVRRLNTEAFF.

The table lists this clonotype with many counts. The chain uses TRBV5-6 and TRBJ2-5, with TRBD2 matching over 10 bases. Losses at the gene ends were 2 bases for V and 2 bases for J; bases not matched to a gene: 3. From germline, CDR1 is SGHDT and CDR2 YYEEEE. The CDR3 is 15 residues long. DNA of the CDR3: TGTGCCAGCAGCTTTGGACTAGCGGCTCAAGAGACCCAGTACTTC. Translation: CASSFGLAAQETQYF.